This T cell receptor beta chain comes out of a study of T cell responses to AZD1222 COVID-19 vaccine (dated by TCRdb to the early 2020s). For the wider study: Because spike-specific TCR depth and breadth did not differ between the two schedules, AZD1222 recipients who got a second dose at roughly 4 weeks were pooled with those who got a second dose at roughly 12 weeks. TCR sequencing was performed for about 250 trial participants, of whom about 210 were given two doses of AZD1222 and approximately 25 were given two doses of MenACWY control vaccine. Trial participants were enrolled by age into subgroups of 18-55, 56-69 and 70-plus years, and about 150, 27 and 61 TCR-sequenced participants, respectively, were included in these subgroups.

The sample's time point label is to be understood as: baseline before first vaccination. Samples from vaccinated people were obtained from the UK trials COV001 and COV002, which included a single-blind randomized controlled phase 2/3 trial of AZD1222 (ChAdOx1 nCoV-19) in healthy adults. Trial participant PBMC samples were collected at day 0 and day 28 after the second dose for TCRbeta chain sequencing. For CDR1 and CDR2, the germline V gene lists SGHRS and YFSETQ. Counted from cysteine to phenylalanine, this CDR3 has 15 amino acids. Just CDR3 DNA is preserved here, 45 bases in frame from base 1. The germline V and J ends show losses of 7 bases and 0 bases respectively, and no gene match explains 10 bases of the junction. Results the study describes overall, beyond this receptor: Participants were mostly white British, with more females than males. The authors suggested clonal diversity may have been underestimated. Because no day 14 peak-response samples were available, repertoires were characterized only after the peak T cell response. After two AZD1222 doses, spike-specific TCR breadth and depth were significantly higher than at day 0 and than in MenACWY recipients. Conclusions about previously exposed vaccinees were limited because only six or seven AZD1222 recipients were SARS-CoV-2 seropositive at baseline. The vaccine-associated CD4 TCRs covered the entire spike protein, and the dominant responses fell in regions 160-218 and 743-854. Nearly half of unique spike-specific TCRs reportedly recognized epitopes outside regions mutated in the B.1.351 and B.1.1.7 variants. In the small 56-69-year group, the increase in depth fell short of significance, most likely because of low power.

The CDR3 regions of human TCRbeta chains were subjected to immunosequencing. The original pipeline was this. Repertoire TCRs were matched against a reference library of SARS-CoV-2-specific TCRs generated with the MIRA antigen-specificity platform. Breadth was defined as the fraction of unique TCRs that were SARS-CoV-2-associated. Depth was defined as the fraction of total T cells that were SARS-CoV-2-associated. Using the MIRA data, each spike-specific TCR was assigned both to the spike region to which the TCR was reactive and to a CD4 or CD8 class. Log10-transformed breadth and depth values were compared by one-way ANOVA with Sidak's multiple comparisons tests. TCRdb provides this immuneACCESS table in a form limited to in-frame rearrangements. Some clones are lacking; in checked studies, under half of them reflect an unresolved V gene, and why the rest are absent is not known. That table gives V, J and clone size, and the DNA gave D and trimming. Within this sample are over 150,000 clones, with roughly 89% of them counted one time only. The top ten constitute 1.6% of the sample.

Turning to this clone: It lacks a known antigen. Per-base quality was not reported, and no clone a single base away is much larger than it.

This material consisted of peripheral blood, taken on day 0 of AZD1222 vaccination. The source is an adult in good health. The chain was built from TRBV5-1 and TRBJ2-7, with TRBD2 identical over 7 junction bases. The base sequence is TGCGCCAGCCAAAATGGAGCGGGACCCTCCTACGAGCAGTACTTC. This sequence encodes CASQNGAGPSYEQYF.